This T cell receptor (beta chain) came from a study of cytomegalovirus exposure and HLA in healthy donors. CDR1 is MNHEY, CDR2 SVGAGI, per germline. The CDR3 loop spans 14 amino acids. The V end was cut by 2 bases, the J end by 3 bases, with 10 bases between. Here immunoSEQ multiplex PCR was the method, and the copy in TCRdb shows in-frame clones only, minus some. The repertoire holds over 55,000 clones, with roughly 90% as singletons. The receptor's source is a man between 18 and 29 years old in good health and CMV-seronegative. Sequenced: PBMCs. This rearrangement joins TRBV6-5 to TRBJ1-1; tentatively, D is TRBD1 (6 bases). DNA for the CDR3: TGTGCCAGCAGTTACCTTCACAGGGACACTGAAGCTTTCTTT. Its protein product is CASSYLHRDTEAFF.